These 18 T cell receptor beta chains were all obtained from the same sample, sequenced in a study of blood T cell repertoires in COVID-19. Some clones are missing from TCRdb's copy, which holds only in-frame ones; the method was immunoSEQ multiplex PCR. The table has approximately 220,000 clones, roughly 80% seen once. Material for sequencing was peripheral blood. These receptors originate from a woman of 80 years or more with acute or convalescent COVID-19.

The genes are TRBV3-1 (or the pseudogene TRBV3-2) and TRBJ2-2, with D possibly TRBD2 on 6 matching bases. This CDR3 region has 15 residues. With 4 bases removed from V and 5 bases from J, the gap between germline ends came to 14 bases. Germline-derived CDR1 and CDR2 are LGHDT and YNNKEL (reference sequence). This CDR3 reads CASSLGLGGTGELFF. CDR3 nucleotides: TGTGCCAGCAGCCTCGGACTGGGGGGAACCGGGGAGCTGTTTTTT.

The chain combines TRBV19 with TRBJ2-2, with 10 bases fitting TRBD1. Germline assignment: CDR1 LNHDA and CDR2 SQIVND (reference sequence). The CDR3 is 15 amino acids. V lost 6 bases and J lost 3; bases outside the gene matches: 4. CDR3 DNA sequence: TGTGCCAGTAGGATGGGACAGGGGTACACCGGGGAGCTGTTTTTT. This encodes CASRMGQGYTGELFF. Full variable domain (rest looked up from reference TRBV19 and TRBJ2-2): DGGITQSPKYLFRKEGQNVTLSCEQNLNHDAMYWYRQDPGQGLRLIYYSQIVNDFQKGDIAEGYSVSREKKESFPLTVTSAQKNPTAFYLCASRMGQGYTGELFFGEGSRLTVL.

This clone has only one observation. The CDR3 coding sequence is TGCGCCAGCAGCCTCGGGGAGGGACTAGGAGAGCAGTTCTTC. It translates to CASSLGEGLGEQFF. V gene TRBV5-1 combines with J gene TRBJ2-1; 8 positions agree with TRBD2. In germline, CDR1 is SGHRS, CDR2 YFSETQ. The CDR3 contains 14 residues. The trim removed 4 bases at V and 10 bases at J, leaving 10 bases unmatched. The full variable domain, completed using reference TRBV5-1 and TRBJ2-1, is KAGVTQTPRYLIKTRGQQVTLSCSPISGHRSVSWYQQTPGQGLQFLFEYFSETQRNKGNFPGRFSGRQFSNSRSEMNVSTLELGDSALYLCASSLGEGLGEQFFGPGTRLTVL.

The chain joins TRBV29-1 to TRBJ2-4, with 10 positions matching TRBD1. This CDR3 is 13 amino acids long. CDR1 SQVTM and CDR2 ANQGSEA come from the germline V gene. V was pared by 3 bases and J by 7 bases, with 3 bases of the junction left unmatched. CDR3 bases: TGCAGCGTTGAGGGACAGGGGAGGAACATTCAGTACTTC. This sequence encodes CSVEGQGRNIQYF.

This chain joins TRBV7-2 and TRBJ2-1, with 9 bases lining up with TRBD2. There are 16 residues in the CDR3. CDR1 and CDR2 from the germline V gene are SGHTA and FQGNSA. V lost 6 bases to trimming and J lost 8 bases; unmatched junction nucleotides: 14. CDR3 amino acids: CASSSTGTSSGYEQFF. The CDR3 DNA reads TGTGCCAGCAGTTCTACCGGGACTAGCTCGGGCTATGAGCAGTTCTTC.

This chain links TRBV18 with TRBJ2-7, with 9 bases that match TRBD1. This CDR3 has 15 residues. V lost 4 bases and J lost 2; bases outside the gene matches: 6. The germline V gene has CDR1 KGHSH and CDR2 LQKENI. CDR3 nucleotides: TGTGCCAGCTCACGATCACAGGGGGCGGCCTACGAGCAGTACTTC. Translation gives CASSRSQGAAYEQYF. The full variable domain, completed using reference TRBV18 and TRBJ2-7, is NAGVMQNPRHLVRRRGQEARLRCSPMKGHSHVYWYRQLPEEGLKFMVYLQKENIIDESGMPKERFSAEFPKEGPSILRIQQVVRGDSAAYFCASSRSQGAAYEQYFGPGTRLTVT.

The chain links TRBV21-1 to TRBJ1-2; the table's D call, TRBD1, has no DNA check behind it. TRBV21-1 is labeled a pseudogene. The CDR3 loop spans 15 amino acids. Here the CDR3 reads CASSRRTGPSYGYTF. DNA for the CDR3: TGTGCCAGCAGCAGAAGGACAGGTCCCTCTTATGGCTACACCTTC.

The V and J genes are TRBV2 and TRBJ2-7; D is ambiguous. The CDR3 consists of 16 residues. V was clipped by 3 bases and J by 0 bases, with 15 bases between them. Germline V gene lookup returns CDR1 SNHLY and CDR2 FYNNEI. The CDR3 reads CASSDPGQTSSYEQYF. CDR3 nucleotide sequence: TGTGCCAGCAGTGACCCAGGTCAGACGAGCTCCTACGAGCAGTACTTC. Based on the CDR3 plus reference TRBV2 and TRBJ2-7, the full variable domain is EPEVTQTPSHQVTQMGQEVILRCVPISNHLYFYWYRQILGQKVEFLVSFYNNEISEKSEIFDDQFSVERPDGSNFTLKIRSTKLEDSAMYFCASSDPGQTSSYEQYFGPGTRLTVT.

To note about this clone: Other DNA sequences in the sample encode the same CDR3. The chain joins TRBV19 to TRBJ2-5, with TRBD1 as a possible D gene (5 bases). The V and J ends lost 6 bases and 3 bases respectively, with 11 bases between them. CDR1 and CDR2 (germline): LNHDA, SQIVND (reference sequence). The CDR3 totals 13 residues. The CDR3 reads CASSPDREETQYF. In DNA, the CDR3 is TGTGCCAGTAGCCCCGACAGAGAAGAGACCCAGTACTTC.

The chain recombines TRBV11-3 with TRBJ2-3; D possibly corresponds to TRBD2 (8 bases). The CDR3 loop spans 15 amino acids. Germline CDR1 SGHNT, CDR2 YENEEA. Trimming took 5 bases from V and 3 from J, leaving 15 bases between them. Written as DNA, the CDR3 is TGTGCCAGCAGCCCCCGGGAGGGGGCAACAGATACGCAGTATTTT. It codes for CASSPREGATDTQYF.

The rearrangement links TRBV30 to TRBJ1-2; the D gene is possibly TRBD1 (6 bases). Germline CDR1 GTSNPN, CDR2 SVGIG (reference sequence). This CDR3 spans 13 amino acids. Trimming cost V 3 bases and J 3 bases, with 11 bases left between them. The CDR3 sequence is CAWRGQGDYGYTF. For the CDR3, the DNA is TGTGCCTGGAGGGGACAAGGAGACTATGGCTACACCTTC.

The rearrangement joins TRBV29-1 to TRBJ1-3; the match to TRBD1 covers 11 bases. The CDR3 length is 12 residues. Germline V lookup: CDR1 SQVTM, CDR2 ANQGSEA. Trimming cost V 7 bases and J 8 bases; bases outside gene matches: 4. The CDR3 is CSAPGQGDTIYF. The CDR3 bases are TGCAGCGCTCCGGGACAGGGGGACACCATATATTTT. Filled out from reference TRBV29-1 and TRBJ1-3, the complete variable domain reads SAVISQKPSRDICQRGTSLTIQCQVDSQVTMMFWYRQQPGQSLTLIATANQGSEATYESGFVIDKFPISRPNLTFSTLTVSNMSPEDSSIYLCSAPGQGDTIYFGEGSWLTVV.

The V gene is TRBV4-3, the J gene TRBJ1-2, with a tentative D call TRBD1 (5 bases). Germline CDR1 is LGHNA and CDR2 is YSLEER. V was shortened by 0 bases and J by 0 bases, with 11 bases between the two germline ends. The CDR3 loop spans 16 amino acids. The CDR3 loop reads CASSQDRSRANYGYTF. The DNA for the CDR3 is TGCGCCAGCAGCCAAGATCGGAGCAGGGCTAACTATGGCTACACCTTC.

CDR3 sequence reads: CASSAHTRTERYGYTF. Written as DNA, the CDR3 is TGTGCCAGCAGCGCCCACACCCGGACAGAACGCTATGGCTACACCTTC. The chain links TRBV9 to TRBJ1-2; a weak D match, TRBD1 (6 bases). CDR1 is SGDLS, CDR2 YYNGEE, per germline. The CDR3 has 16 amino acids. The V and J ends lost 3 bases and 4 bases respectively, with 19 bases between them.

This sequence joins TRBV5-8 and TRBJ1-2; D is unclear. Germline CDR1 and CDR2: SGHTS and YDEGEE. V was pared by 3 bases and J by 3 bases, with 6 bases between. This CDR3 contains 12 residues. The CDR3: CASSSRDYGYTF. CDR3 bases: TGTGCCAGCAGCTCGAGGGACTATGGCTACACCTTC.

V gene TRBV6-6 combines with J gene TRBJ2-7; TRBD2 aligns across 8 bases. After removal of 5 bases from V and 0 bases from J, the junction contained 12 bases not matched to a gene. This CDR3 is built from 17 residues. Germline assignment: CDR1 MNHNY and CDR2 SVGAGI (reference sequence). The CDR3 DNA reads TGTGCCAGCAGTCGGGAGGGAGCAAGTTCCTTCTCCTACGAGCAGTACTTC. Its translation is CASSREGASSFSYEQYF.

The chain employs TRBV2 and TRBJ1-5; D possibly corresponds to TRBD1 (6 bases). This CDR3 comprises 12 residues. Germline assignment: CDR1 SNHLY and CDR2 FYNNEI. V was clipped by 8 bases and J by 4 bases, with 9 bases between them. The CDR3 region is CASDQGNQPQHF. In DNA, the CDR3 is TGTGCCAGCGATCAGGGGAATCAGCCCCAGCATTTT.

The gene calls are TRBV7-9 and TRBJ1-2; D uncertain. This CDR3 is 16 amino acids long. V gave up 0 bases and J gave up 2 bases, with 13 bases separating them. Germline V lookup: CDR1 SEHNR, CDR2 FQNEAQ (reference sequence). CDR3 nucleotides: TGTGCCAGCAGCTTAGCGCAGCCAGGATCAAACTATGGCTACACCTTC. It codes for CASSLAQPGSNYGYTF.